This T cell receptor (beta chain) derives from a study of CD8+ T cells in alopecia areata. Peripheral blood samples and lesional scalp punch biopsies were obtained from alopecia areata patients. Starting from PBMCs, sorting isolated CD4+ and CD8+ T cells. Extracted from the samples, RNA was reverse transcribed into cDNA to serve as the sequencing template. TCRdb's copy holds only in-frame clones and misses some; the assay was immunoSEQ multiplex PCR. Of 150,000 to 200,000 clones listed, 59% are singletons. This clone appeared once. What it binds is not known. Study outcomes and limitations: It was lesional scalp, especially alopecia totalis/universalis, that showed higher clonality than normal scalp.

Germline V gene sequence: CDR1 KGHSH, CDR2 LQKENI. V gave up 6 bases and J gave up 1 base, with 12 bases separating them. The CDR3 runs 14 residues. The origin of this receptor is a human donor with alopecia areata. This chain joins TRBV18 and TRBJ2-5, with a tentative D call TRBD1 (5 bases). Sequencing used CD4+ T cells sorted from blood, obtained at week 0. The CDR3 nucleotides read TGTGCCAGCTCCCAGGGCAGGGTCCAAGAGACCCAGTACTTC. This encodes CASSQGRVQETQYF.